This entry lists 11 T cell receptor beta chains sequenced from one sample in a study of blood T cells in healthy people across ages. Primers used in a second PCR of roughly 6 to 12 cycles were a sample-barcoded 5' primer and a J-beta primer mix. TCRdb re-called the 5' RACE reads through MiXCR, storing one row per CDR3 protein. The data contain under 1,000,000 distinct CDR3 sequences, 30% to 45% of them singletons. The sample taken for sequencing was blood. Receptor source: a man between 18 and 29 years old in good health.

This clonotype appeared many times. The CDR3 DNA reads as TGCAGTGCTAGAGCCCCGACAGGATCCTACGAGCAGTACTTC. Amino acid sequence: CSARAPTGSYEQYF. The chain joins TRBV20-1 to TRBJ2-7; D perhaps matches TRBD1 (6 bases). CDR3 size: 14 residues. The V gene's germline CDR1 is DFQATT and CDR2 SNEGSKA (reference sequence). The V end was cut by 1 base, the J end by 1 base, with 11 bases between.

The genes are TRBV28 and TRBJ2-5; TRBD2 is a possible D gene (6 bases). V lost 8 bases and J 2 bases, leaving 18 bases between the germline ends. Per germline, CDR1 MDHEN and CDR2 SYDVKM. The CDR3 is made up of 15 amino acids. The CDR3 spells CASSLPGGLQETQYF. The DNA for the CDR3 is TGTGCCAGCTCCTTACCCGGGGGTCTTCAAGAGACCCAGTACTTC. Full variable domain (missing parts from reference TRBV28 and TRBJ2-5): DVKVTQSSRYLVKRTGEKVFLECVQDMDHENMFWYRQDPGLGLRLIYFSYDVKMKEKGDIPEGYSVSREKKERFSLILESASTNQTSMYLCASSLPGGLQETQYFGPGTRLLVL.

This clonotype was seen many times. V and J are TRBV29-1 and TRBJ2-3, with 8 positions matching TRBD1. Germline assignment: CDR1 SQVTM and CDR2 ANQGSEA. The CDR3 loop spans 13 amino acids. The trim removed 4 bases at V and 8 bases at J, leaving 8 bases unmatched. This chain's CDR3 is CSVVAGGQGTQYF. Written as DNA, the CDR3 is TGCAGCGTTGTGGCAGGGGGCCAGGGTACGCAGTATTTT.

A single count supports this clonotype. The chain carries TRBV7-2 and TRBJ2-5; 10 nucleotides agree with TRBD2. The germline CDR1 and CDR2 sequences are SGHTA and FQGNSA. V shed 5 bases and J 11 bases; nucleotides not matched to a gene: 8. The CDR3 extends over 13 amino acids. The CDR3 here is CASSQGLAGVQYF. CDR3 nucleotide sequence: TGTGCCAGCAGCCAGGGGCTAGCGGGGGTGCAGTACTTC.

This clonotype was seen a handful of times. As DNA, the CDR3 is TGTGCCAGCAGCTCTTCCCTTAGGACAACTAATCAGCCCCAGCATTTT. As protein: CASSSSLRTTNQPQHF. This chain connects TRBV7-8 to TRBJ1-5; TRBD1 might be the D (5 bases). With 4 bases removed from V and 4 bases from J, the gap between germline ends came to 17 bases. Germline V CDR1 and CDR2: SGHVS, FQNEAQ. This CDR3 contains 16 residues.

This clonotype has more than one count but fewer than ten. V gene TRBV6-5 combines with J gene TRBJ1-5; 7 bases agree with TRBD1. Germline CDR1 is MNHEY and CDR2 is SVGAGI. This CDR3 comprises 19 residues. The V and J ends lost 0 bases and 1 base, in that order; junction bases with no gene match: 12. CDR3 bases: TGTGCCAGCAGTTACTCGATTGCAGGGGGGCGTCCGAGCAATCAGCCCCAGCATTTT. It specifies CASSYSIAGGRPSNQPQHF.

The chain joins TRBV7-2 to TRBJ2-1; D is unclear. The V gene lost 7 bases and the J gene lost 8 bases, with 12 bases spanning the gap. Germline V CDR1 and CDR2: SGHTA, FQGNSA. CDR3 length: 12 amino acids. CDR3 in amino acids: CASTIDGDEQFF. DNA for the CDR3: TGTGCCAGCACCATCGATGGGGATGAGCAGTTCTTC.

A word on this clonotype: At one of its ends the junction is not consistent with the germline gene, which may arise from a read error. The V call is TRBV7-2, the J call TRBJ2-7; D assignment may be TRBD1 or TRBD2 (6 bases each). Germline V gene data show CDR1 as SGHTA and CDR2 as FQGNSA. The CDR3 covers 17 residues. CDR3 amino acids: CASSLARGGGRSYEQYF. Here the CDR3 DNA reads TGTGCCAGCAGCCTAGCCAGGGGTGGGGGGCGCAGCTATGAGCAGTACTTC.

The CDR3 coding sequence is TGTGCCAGCATCATGCCGGGACAGGAGACTTCTGGCTACACCTTC. The encoded protein is CASIMPGQETSGYTF. The chain combines TRBV6-2 or TRBV6-3 with TRBJ1-2; 8 bases line up with TRBD1. The CDR3 has 15 residues. Germline V lookup: CDR1 MNHEY, CDR2 SVGEGT. J lost 7 bases, V lost 7 bases, and 14 bases had no gene match.

Concerning this clonotype: Since a much larger clone is just one base distant, this may be a read error. The DNA for the CDR3 is TGCGCCAGCAGCCAACAAACCGGAGCAATTGAGCAGTACTTC. This sequence encodes CASSQQTGAIEQYF. V usage is TRBV5-1 and J usage is TRBJ2-4; no clear D. V was cut by 4 bases and J by 13 bases, with 21 bases left in between. CDR1 is SGHRS and CDR2 is YFSETQ in the germline V gene. The length of the CDR3 is 14 residues.

This clonotype was picked up a small number of times. V is TRBV7-9 and J is TRBJ2-7; 7 nucleotides align to TRBD1. Germline V lookup: CDR1 SEHNR, CDR2 FQNEAQ (reference sequence). V shed 2 bases, J shed 1 base, and the junction held 14 bases outside the gene matches. This CDR3 region has 18 residues. CDR3 protein: CASSLRTGDSGNSYEQYF. The CDR3 DNA reads as TGTGCCAGCAGCTTACGGACAGGCGACAGTGGCAATTCCTACGAGCAGTACTTC.